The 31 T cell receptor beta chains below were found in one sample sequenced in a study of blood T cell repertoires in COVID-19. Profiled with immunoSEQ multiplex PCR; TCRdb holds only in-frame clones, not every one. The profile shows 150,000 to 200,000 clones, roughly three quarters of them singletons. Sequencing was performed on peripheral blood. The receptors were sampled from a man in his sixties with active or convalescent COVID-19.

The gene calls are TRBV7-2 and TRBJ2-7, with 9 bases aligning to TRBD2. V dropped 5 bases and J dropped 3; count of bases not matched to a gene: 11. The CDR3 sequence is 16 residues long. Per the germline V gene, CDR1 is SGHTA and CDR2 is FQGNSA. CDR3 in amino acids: CASSPDLAGAVYEQYF. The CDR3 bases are TGTGCCAGCAGCCCGGATTTAGCGGGAGCTGTCTACGAGCAGTACTTC.

CDR3 bases: TGTGCCAGCTCACCAGCGACTAGTGCGAGCACAGATACGCAGTATTTT. The encoded protein is CASSPATSASTDTQYF. The V call is TRBV18, the J call TRBJ2-3; TRBD2 is a possible D gene (6 bases). The V gene's germline CDR1 is KGHSH and CDR2 LQKENI. The CDR3 consists of 16 residues. The V and J ends lost 2 bases and 0 bases respectively, with 12 bases between them.

The CDR3 nucleotides are TGCAGTGCTAAGCAGGGGGGTGACCAGTACTTC. This codes for CSAKQGGDQYF. V usage is TRBV20-1 and J usage is TRBJ2-5, with D possibly matching TRBD1 (7 bases). Germline V gene lookup returns CDR1 DFQATT and CDR2 SNEGSKA (reference sequence). The V and J ends lost 4 bases and 10 bases respectively, with 13 bases between them. The CDR3 runs to 11 residues.

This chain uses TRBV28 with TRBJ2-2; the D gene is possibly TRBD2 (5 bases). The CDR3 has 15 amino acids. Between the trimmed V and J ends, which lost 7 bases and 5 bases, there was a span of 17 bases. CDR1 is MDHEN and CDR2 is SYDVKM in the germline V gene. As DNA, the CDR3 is TGTGCCAGCATAAGCGGCACCACGGGGACCGGGGAGCTGTTTTTT. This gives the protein CASISGTTGTGELFF. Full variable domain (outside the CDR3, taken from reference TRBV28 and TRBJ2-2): DVKVTQSSRYLVKRTGEKVFLECVQDMDHENMFWYRQDPGLGLRLIYFSYDVKMKEKGDIPEGYSVSREKKERFSLILESASTNQTSMYLCASISGTTGTGELFFGEGSRLTVL.

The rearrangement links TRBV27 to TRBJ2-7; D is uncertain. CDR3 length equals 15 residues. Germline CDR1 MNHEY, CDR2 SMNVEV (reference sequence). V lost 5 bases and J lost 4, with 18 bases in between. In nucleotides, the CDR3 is TGTGCCAGCAGTCCAGAGAGAATAGGCGGATACGAGCAGTACTTC. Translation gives CASSPERIGGYEQYF.

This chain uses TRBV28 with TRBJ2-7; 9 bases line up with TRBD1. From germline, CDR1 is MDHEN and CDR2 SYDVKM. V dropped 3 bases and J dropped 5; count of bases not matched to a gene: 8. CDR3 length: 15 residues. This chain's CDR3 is CASSLPDDRGNEQYF. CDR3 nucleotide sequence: TGTGCCAGCAGTTTGCCCGACGACAGGGGGAACGAGCAGTACTTC. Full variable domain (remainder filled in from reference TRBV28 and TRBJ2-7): DVKVTQSSRYLVKRTGEKVFLECVQDMDHENMFWYRQDPGLGLRLIYFSYDVKMKEKGDIPEGYSVSREKKERFSLILESASTNQTSMYLCASSLPDDRGNEQYFGPGTRLTVT.

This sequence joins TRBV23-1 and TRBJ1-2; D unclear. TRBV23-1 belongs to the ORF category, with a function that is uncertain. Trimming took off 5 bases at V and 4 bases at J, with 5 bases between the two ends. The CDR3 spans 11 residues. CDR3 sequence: CASSTIYGYTF. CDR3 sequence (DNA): TGCGCCAGCAGTACAATCTATGGCTACACCTTC.

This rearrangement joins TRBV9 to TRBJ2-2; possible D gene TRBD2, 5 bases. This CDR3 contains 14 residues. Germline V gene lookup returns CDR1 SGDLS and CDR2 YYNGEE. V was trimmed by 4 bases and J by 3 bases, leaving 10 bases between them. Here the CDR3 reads CASSPGFDTGELFF. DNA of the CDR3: TGTGCCAGCAGCCCGGGGTTCGACACCGGGGAGCTGTTTTTT.

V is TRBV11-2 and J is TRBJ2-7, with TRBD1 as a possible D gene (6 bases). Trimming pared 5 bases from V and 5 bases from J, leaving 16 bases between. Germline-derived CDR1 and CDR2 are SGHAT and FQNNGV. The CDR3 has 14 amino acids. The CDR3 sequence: CASSVNRAPDEQYF. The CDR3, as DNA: TGTGCCAGCAGCGTAAACAGGGCCCCCGACGAGCAGTACTTC.

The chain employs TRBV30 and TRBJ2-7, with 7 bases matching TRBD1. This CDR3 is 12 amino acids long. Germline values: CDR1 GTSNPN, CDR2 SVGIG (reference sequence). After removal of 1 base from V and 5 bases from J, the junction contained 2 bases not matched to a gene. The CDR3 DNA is TGTGCCTGGAGTGGACAGGGCCACGAGCAGTACTTC. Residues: CAWSGQGHEQYF.

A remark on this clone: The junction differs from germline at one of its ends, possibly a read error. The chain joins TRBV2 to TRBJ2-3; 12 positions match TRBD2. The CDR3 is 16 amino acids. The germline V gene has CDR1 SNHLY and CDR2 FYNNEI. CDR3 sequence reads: CASREGLAGYTDTQYF. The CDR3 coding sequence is TGTGCCAGCAGGGAAGGACTAGCGGGATACACAGATACGCAGTATTTT. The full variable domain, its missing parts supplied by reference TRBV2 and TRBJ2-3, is EPEVTQTPSHQVTQMGQEVILRCVPISNHLYFYWYRQILGQKVEFLVSFYNNEISEKSEIFDDQFSVERPDGSNFTLKIRSTKLEDSAMYFCASREGLAGYTDTQYFGPGTRLTVL.

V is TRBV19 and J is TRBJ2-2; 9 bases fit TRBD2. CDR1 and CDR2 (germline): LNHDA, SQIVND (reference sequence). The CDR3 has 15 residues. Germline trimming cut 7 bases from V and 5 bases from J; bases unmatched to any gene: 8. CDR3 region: CASMERGVGTGELFF. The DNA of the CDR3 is TGTGCCAGTATGGAGCGGGGGGTCGGTACCGGGGAGCTGTTTTTT.

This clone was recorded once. As DNA, the CDR3 is TGTGCCATCAGTCAAGGCGGGACAGGGGGCGGTGAGCAGTACTTC. Translated, it gives CAISQGGTGGGEQYF. The V and J genes are TRBV10-3 and TRBJ2-7; 12 bases fit TRBD1. Germline V gene lookup returns CDR1 ENHRY and CDR2 SYGVKD. There are 15 residues in the CDR3. The V and J ends lost 5 bases and 7 bases, in that order; junction bases with no gene match: 9.

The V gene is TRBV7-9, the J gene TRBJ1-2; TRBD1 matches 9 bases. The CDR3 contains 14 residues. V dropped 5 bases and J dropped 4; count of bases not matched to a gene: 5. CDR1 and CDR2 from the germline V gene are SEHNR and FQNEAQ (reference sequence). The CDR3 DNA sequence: TGTGCCAGCAGCCCGGGACAGGGAGGCTATGGCTACACCTTC. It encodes CASSPGQGGYGYTF.

The CDR3 region is CASSGVGQLSYGYTF. For the CDR3, the DNA is TGCGCCAGCAGCGGGGTGGGACAGCTTTCCTATGGCTACACCTTC. The rearrangement joins TRBV5-1 to TRBJ1-2, with TRBD1 matching 7 bases. V dropped 4 bases and J dropped 4; count of bases not matched to a gene: 10. CDR1 is SGHRS, CDR2 YFSETQ, per germline. This CDR3 is built from 15 residues.

The CDR3 sequence is CASSLGLAGGYETQYF. The DNA for the CDR3 is TGTGCCAGCAGCTTAGGACTAGCGGGAGGTTACGAGACCCAGTACTTC. J is TRBJ2-5 and V is TRBV7-9; 13 positions agree with TRBD2. The CDR3 is 16 residues long. Per germline, CDR1 SEHNR and CDR2 FQNEAQ (reference sequence). Trimming at V came to 1 base and at J to 5 bases, leaving 4 bases not matched to a gene.

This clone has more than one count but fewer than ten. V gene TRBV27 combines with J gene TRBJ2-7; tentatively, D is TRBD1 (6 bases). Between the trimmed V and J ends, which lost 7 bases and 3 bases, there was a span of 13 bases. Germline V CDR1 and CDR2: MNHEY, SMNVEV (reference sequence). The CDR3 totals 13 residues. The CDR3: CASKVQGDYEQYF. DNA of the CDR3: TGTGCCAGCAAAGTACAGGGAGACTACGAGCAGTACTTC.

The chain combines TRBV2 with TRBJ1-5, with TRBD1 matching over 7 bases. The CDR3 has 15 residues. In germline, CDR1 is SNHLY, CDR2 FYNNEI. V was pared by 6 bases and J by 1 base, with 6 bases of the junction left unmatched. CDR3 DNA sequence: TGTGCCAGCAGCCGACAGGGTCCGAGCAATCAGCCCCAGCATTTT. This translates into CASSRQGPSNQPQHF.

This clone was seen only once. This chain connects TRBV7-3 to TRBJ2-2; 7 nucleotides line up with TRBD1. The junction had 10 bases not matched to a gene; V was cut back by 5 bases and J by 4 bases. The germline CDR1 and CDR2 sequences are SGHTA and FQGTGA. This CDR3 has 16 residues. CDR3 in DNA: TGTGCCAGCAGCCCCGTGTCGACAGGGACCACCGGGGAGCTGTTTTTT. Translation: CASSPVSTGTTGELFF.

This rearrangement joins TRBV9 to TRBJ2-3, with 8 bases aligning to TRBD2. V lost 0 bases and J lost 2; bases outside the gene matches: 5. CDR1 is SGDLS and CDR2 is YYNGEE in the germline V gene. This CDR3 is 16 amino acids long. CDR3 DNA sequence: TGTGCCAGCAGCGTAGGAGCGGGAGTCCCCACAGATACGCAGTATTTT. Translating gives CASSVGAGVPTDTQYF.

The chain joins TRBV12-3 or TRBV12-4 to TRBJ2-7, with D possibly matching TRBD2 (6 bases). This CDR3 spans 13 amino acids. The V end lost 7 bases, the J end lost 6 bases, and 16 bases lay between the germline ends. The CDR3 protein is CASTSGSYSEQYF. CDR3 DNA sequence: TGTGCCAGCACCTCCGGGAGCTACAGCGAGCAGTACTTC.

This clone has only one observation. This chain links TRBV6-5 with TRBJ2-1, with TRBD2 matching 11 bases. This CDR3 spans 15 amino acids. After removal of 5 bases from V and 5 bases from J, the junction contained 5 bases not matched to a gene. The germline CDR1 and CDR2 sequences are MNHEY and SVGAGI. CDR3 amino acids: CASSLTSGDDNEQFF. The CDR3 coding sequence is TGTGCCAGCAGTCTGACTAGCGGGGACGACAATGAGCAGTTCTTC.

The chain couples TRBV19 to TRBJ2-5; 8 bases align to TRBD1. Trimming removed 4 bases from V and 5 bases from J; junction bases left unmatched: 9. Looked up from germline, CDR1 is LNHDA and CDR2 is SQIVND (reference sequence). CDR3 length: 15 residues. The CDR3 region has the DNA TGTGCCAGTAGTACGACAGGGGAAGGGGGTGAGACCCAGTACTTC. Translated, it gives CASSTTGEGGETQYF. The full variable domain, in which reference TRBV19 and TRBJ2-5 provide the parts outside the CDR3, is DGGITQSPKYLFRKEGQNVTLSCEQNLNHDAMYWYRQDPGQGLRLIYYSQIVNDFQKGDIAEGYSVSREKKESFPLTVTSAQKNPTAFYLCASSTTGEGGETQYFGPGTRLLVL.

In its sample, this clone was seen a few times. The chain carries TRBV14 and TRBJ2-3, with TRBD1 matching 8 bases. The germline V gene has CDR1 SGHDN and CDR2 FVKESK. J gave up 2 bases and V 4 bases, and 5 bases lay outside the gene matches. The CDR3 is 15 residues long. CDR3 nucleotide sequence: TGTGCCAGCAGCCGACGGACAGGGTTCACAGATACGCAGTATTTT. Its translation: CASSRRTGFTDTQYF.

The CDR3 reads CASSLPGESTEAFF. In DNA, the CDR3 is TGTGCCAGCAGTTTGCCCGGTGAAAGCACTGAAGCTTTCTTT. The rearrangement uses TRBV28 and TRBJ1-1; D unclear. The CDR3 extends over 14 amino acids. CDR1 and CDR2 (germline): MDHEN, SYDVKM. V was cut by 3 bases and J by 4 bases, with 12 bases left in between.

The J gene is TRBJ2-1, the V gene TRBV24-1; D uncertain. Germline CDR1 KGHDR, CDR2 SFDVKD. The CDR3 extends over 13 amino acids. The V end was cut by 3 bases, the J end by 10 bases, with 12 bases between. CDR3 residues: CATSDLQLGEQFF. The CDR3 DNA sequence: TGTGCCACCAGTGATCTACAGCTCGGCGAGCAGTTCTTC.

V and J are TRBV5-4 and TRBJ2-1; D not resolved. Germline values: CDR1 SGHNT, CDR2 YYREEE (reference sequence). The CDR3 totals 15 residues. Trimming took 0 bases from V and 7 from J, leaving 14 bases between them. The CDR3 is CASSLEGLTWNEQFF. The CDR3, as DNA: TGTGCCAGCAGCTTGGAAGGCCTGACATGGAATGAGCAGTTCTTC.

The CDR3 is CASSEEGRGLREQYF. CDR3 DNA: TGTGCCAGCAGTGAAGAGGGCAGGGGGCTGCGCGAGCAGTACTTC. The chain uses TRBV2 and TRBJ2-7; 8 positions match TRBD1. V was pared by 1 base and J by 6 bases, with 8 bases of the junction left unmatched. CDR3 length equals 15 residues. Germline V gene sequence: CDR1 SNHLY, CDR2 FYNNEI.

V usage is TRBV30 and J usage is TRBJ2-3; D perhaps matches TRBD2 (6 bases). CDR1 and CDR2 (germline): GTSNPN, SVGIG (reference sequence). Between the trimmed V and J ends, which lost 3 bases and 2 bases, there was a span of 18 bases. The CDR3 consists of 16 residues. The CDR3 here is CAWRATLGGDTDTQYF. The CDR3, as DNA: TGTGCCTGGAGGGCGACTCTGGGCGGGGACACAGATACGCAGTATTTT.

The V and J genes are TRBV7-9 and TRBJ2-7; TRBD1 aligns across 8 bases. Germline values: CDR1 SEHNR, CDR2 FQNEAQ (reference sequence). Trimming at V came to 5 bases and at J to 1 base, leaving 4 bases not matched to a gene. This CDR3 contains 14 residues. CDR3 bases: TGTGCCAGCAGCACAACAGGGGGATCCTACGAGCAGTACTTC. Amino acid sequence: CASSTTGGSYEQYF.

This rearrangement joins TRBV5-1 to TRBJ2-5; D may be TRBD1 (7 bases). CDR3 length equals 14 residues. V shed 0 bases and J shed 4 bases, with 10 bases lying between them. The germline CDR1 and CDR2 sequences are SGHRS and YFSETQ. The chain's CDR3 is CASSLGQGGETQYF. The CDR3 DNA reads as TGCGCCAGCAGCTTGGGGCAGGGGGGAGAGACCCAGTACTTC.